This TCR beta chain was observed in a study of blood T cell repertoires in COVID-19. Study summary: The origin of the acute and convalescent COVID-19 samples was the United States, Italy and Spain. PBMCs, B-cell-depleted T cells, or T cells were the source of the cDNA or gDNA that made up the material.

The CDR3 consists of 13 residues. Trimming took 6 bases from V and 2 from J; bases not matched to a gene: 3. Germline V gene sequence: CDR1 SNHLY, CDR2 FYNNEI. Original data processing: Amplification from reference gene primers served as the basis for estimated nucleated cell counts. Profiling relied on immunoSEQ multiplex PCR, and the TCRdb table lists in-frame clones only, not all of them. That table furnishes V, J and clone size, whereas the DNA furnished D and trimming. The sample lists under 400,000 clones; around 87% were seen once. Comment on this clone: This CDR3 is also generated by other DNA sequences in the sample.

Patients from Seattle were sampled longitudinally, starting during active infection. Sequencing was carried out using peripheral blood. The origin of this receptor is a woman between 25 and 40 years old with COVID-19, enrolled during active disease. The J gene is TRBJ1-1, the V gene TRBV2; TRBD1 matches 7 bases. CDR3 coding DNA: TGTGCCAGCAGGACAGGGAGAAACACTGAAGCTTTCTTT. It specifies CASRTGRNTEAFF.